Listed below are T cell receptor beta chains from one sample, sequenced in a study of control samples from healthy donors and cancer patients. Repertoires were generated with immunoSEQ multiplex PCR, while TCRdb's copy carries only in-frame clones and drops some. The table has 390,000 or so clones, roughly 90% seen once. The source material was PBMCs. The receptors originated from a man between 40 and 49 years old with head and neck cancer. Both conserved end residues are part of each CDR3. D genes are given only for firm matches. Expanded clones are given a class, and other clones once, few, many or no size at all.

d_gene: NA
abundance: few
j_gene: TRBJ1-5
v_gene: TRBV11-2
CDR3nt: TGTGCCAGCAGTTCAGGAAGCAATCAGCCCCAGCATTTT
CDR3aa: CASSSGSNQPQHF

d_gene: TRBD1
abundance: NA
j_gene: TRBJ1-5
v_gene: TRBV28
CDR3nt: TGTGCCAGCAGTTTATACTATCGGACAGGGATTGGTCAGCCCCAGCATTTT
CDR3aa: CASSLYYRTGIGQPQHF

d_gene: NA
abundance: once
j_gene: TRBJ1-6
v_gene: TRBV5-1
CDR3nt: TGCGCCAGCAGCTTGGACGGGGGGATGAGACCCCTCCACTTT
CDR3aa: CASSLDGGMRPLHF

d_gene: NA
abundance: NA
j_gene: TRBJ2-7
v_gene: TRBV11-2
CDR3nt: TGTGCCAGCAGCCCAGATAGATACGAGCAGTGCTTC
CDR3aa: CASSPDRYEQCF

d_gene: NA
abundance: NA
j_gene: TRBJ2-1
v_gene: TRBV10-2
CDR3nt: TGCGCCAGCAGTGATTTTAGGGGTGGCAATGAGCAGTTCTTC
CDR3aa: CASSDFRGGNEQFF

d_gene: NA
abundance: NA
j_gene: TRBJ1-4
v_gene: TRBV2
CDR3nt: TGTGCCAGCCGAATAACGAACGAAAAACTGTTTTTT
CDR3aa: CASRITNEKLFF

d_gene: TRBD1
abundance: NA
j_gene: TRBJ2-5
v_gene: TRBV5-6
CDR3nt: TGTGCCAGCAGACTGACAGGGCAAGAGACCCAGTACTTC
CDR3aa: CASRLTGQETQYF

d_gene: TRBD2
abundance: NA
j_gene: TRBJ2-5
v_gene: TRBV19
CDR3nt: TGTGCCAGTAGCGAGTCTAGCGGGGGGGCGGACCAAGAGACCCAGTACTTC
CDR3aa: CASSESSGGADQETQYF

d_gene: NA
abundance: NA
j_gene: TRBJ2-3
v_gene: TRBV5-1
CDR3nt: TGCGCCAGCAGCTATTCCGAGGGCACAGATACGCAGTATTTT
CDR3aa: CASSYSEGTDTQYF

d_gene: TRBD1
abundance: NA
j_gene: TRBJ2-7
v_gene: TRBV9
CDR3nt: TGTGCCAGCAGCGTGGACAGGGGAGCCTACGAGCAGTACTTC
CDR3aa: CASSVDRGAYEQYF

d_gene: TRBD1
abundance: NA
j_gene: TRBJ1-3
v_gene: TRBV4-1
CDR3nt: TGCGCCAGCAGCAACCCCAAGGACAGGGCTGGAAACACCATATATTTT
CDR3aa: CASSNPKDRAGNTIYF

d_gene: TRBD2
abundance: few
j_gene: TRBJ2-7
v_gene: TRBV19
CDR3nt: TGTGCCAGTAGTAGGAAAGGGACTAGGAGTCGCTTC
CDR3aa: CASSRKGTRSRF

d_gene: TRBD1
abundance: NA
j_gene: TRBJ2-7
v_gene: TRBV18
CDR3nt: TGTGCCAGCTCACCTAGGTCCGGGACAGCCTACGAGCAGTACTTC
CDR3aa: CASSPRSGTAYEQYF

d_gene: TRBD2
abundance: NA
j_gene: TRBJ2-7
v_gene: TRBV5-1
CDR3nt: TGCGCCAGCAGCTTGGGGACTAGCGGGGGTATCTACGAGCAGTACTTC
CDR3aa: CASSLGTSGGIYEQYF

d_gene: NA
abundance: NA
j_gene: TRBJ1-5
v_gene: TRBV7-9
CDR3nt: TGTGCCAGCAGCCAGAGGGGTCCTCAGCCCCAGCATTTT
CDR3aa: CASSQRGPQPQHF

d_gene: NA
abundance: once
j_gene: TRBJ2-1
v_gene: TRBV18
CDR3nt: TGTGCCAGCTCGCCGAATCATGCCGCCGGTGAGCAGTTCTTC
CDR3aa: CASSPNHAAGEQFF

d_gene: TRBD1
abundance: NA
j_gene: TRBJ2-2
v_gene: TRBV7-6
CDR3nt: TGTGCCAGCAGCGCAAGGACAGGGAAAGGGGCCGCCGGGGAGCTGTTTTTT
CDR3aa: CASSARTGKGAAGELFF

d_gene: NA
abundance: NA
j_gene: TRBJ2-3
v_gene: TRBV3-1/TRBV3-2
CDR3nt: TGTGCCAGCAGCCAAGGCGGGGGCCTCCGCACAGATACGCAGTATTTT
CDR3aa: CASSQGGGLRTDTQYF

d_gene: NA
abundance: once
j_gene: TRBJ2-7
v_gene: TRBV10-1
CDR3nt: TGCGCCAGCAGTGAACTTGGATACGAGCAGTACTTC
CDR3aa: CASSELGYEQYF

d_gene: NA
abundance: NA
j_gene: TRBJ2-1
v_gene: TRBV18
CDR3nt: TGTGCCAGCTCATCCACTCAAGGGGGGAGGCGCTCCTACAATGAGCAGTTCTTC
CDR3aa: CASSSTQGGRRSYNEQFF

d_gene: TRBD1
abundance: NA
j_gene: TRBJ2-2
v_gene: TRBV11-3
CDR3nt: TGTGCCAGCAGCTTGGGACAGGGTTTTACCGGGGAGCTGTTTTTT
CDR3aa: CASSLGQGFTGELFF

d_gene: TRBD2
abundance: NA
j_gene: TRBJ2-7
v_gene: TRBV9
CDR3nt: TGTGCCAGCAGCCCGGGACTAGCGGGATCCTACGAGCAGTACTTC
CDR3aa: CASSPGLAGSYEQYF

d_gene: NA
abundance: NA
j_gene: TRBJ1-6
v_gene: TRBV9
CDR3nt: TGTGCCAGCAGCGTAGAATATAATTCACCCCTCCACTTT
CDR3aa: CASSVEYNSPLHF

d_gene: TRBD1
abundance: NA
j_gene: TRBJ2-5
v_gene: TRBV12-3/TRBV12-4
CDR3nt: TGTGCCAGTTCCAGGGGGCCAGAGACCCAGTACTTC
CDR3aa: CASSRGPETQYF